This TCR beta chain appears in the sequencing data of a study of T cells after yellow fever vaccination. Of note for this clonotype: Its antigen is still unknown.

Overall study results and limits: After the booster, approximately 95% of CD4 and about nine tenths of CD8 primary-response clones were re-detected. There was a possibility that FACS-sorted repertoires contained abundant clonotypes contaminating from the bulk population.

Using its own MiXCR run on the 5' RACE reads, TCRdb lists one record per CDR3 protein. This sample has 500,000 to 650,000 distinct CDR3 sequences, with approximately 13% found just once. V dropped 7 bases and J dropped 3 bases, with 11 bases sitting between them. Germline CDR1 reads SQVTM; CDR2 reads ANQGSEA. CDR3 length: 12 residues. The receptor was isolated from a man younger than 45 who received the YFV17D yellow fever vaccine. The chain couples TRBV29-1 to TRBJ2-3; no reliable D call. Material: PBMCs, obtained on the day of the yellow fever booster vaccination. The CDR3 is CSEASFTDTQYF. The CDR3 DNA follows: TGCAGCGAGGCTAGTTTTACAGATACGCAGTATTTT.